Below are 24 T cell receptor beta chains sequenced from a single sample in a study of metastatic and nonmetastatic thyroid tumors. TCRdb reanalyzed the PCR reads via MiXCR. Seen here are roughly 16,000 clones, about 20% observed once, and the top ten hold roughly 13%. Each patient went into thyroid surgery without having received any treatment. Sequencing was done on a sample of blood. The source is a female donor with papillary thyroid cancer or a benign thyroid nodule (not recorded which). Some clones in this sample may be carry-over from other donors' samples.

By share of the sample, this clone is medium-sized. The chain couples TRBV7-2 to TRBJ2-3; no firm D call. Germline lookup yields CDR1 SGHTA and CDR2 FQGNSA. The CDR3 has 12 amino acids. V dropped 2 bases and J dropped 7 bases, with 7 bases sitting between them. The DNA of the CDR3 is TGTGCCAGCAGCTTATACATGAATACGCAGTATTTT. This translates into CASSLYMNTQYF.

To note about this clone: A read error may account for a junction end that differs from germline. This chain uses TRBV18 with TRBJ2-2; 13 nucleotides match TRBD2. CDR3 length: 18 residues. The germline V gene has CDR1 KGHSH and CDR2 LQKENI. CDR3 region: CASSRLGLAGVDTRELFF. The CDR3 DNA follows: TGTGCCAGCTCACGGCTTGGACTAGCGGGAGTTGACACCAGGGAGCTGTTTTTT.

This clone came up many times. V gene TRBV18 combines with J gene TRBJ2-5; TRBD2 might be the D (5 bases). CDR3 length equals 17 residues. Trimming removed 0 bases from V and 1 base from J, with 15 bases in between. Per germline, CDR1 KGHSH and CDR2 LQKENI. CDR3 sequence (DNA): TGTGCCAGCTCACCACCGTGGGGAGAGCCCGCCCAAGAGACCCAGTACTTC. It translates to CASSPPWGEPAQETQYF.

The rearrangement uses TRBV28 and TRBJ2-7; D tentatively fits TRBD1 or TRBD2 (5 bases each). V lost 4 bases and J 2 bases, leaving 15 bases between the germline ends. Germline V gene data show CDR1 as MDHEN and CDR2 as SYDVKM. The CDR3 totals 15 residues. CDR3 in amino acids: CASSWPRDRPYEQYF. For the CDR3, the DNA is TGTGCCAGCAGTTGGCCCCGGGACCGTCCCTACGAGCAGTACTTC.

The rearrangement links TRBV4-3 to TRBJ1-4, with 7 bases that match TRBD1. The junction had 7 bases not matched to a gene; V was cut back by 7 bases and J by 5 bases. The CDR3 is 14 amino acids. CDR1 is LGHNA and CDR2 is YSLEER in the germline V gene. Here the CDR3 DNA reads TGCGCCAGCACGCAGGACAGGAGGAATGAAAAACTGTTTTTT. Its protein product is CASTQDRRNEKLFF.

This clone is classed as medium-sized. The chain has TRBV6-1 and TRBJ1-6, with no clear D. CDR3 length: 13 residues. CDR1 and CDR2 (germline): MNHNS, SASEGT. V lost 10 bases to trimming and J lost 4 bases, with 11 bases between them. The CDR3 spells CATTGAYNSPLHF. The CDR3 coding sequence is TGTGCCACCACGGGAGCTTATAATTCACCCCTCCACTTT.

This clone was seen at least ten times. The V call is TRBV5-1, the J call TRBJ2-1; a possible D gene is TRBD1 (6 bases). The CDR3 has 15 amino acids. V lost 3 bases and J 6 bases, leaving 16 bases between the germline ends. Germline CDR1 and CDR2: SGHRS and YFSETQ. CDR3 residues: CASSSNIQGSNEQFF. The CDR3 DNA follows: TGCGCCAGCAGCTCGAACATACAGGGCTCCAATGAGCAGTTCTTC. Full variable domain (outside the CDR3, taken from reference TRBV5-1 and TRBJ2-1): KAGVTQTPRYLIKTRGQQVTLSCSPISGHRSVSWYQQTPGQGLQFLFEYFSETQRNKGNFPGRFSGRQFSNSRSEMNVSTLELGDSALYLCASSSNIQGSNEQFFGPGTRLTVL.

By proportion, this clone is medium-sized. The chain joins TRBV6-2 or TRBV6-3 to TRBJ2-1; 9 bases line up with TRBD2. CDR1 MNHEY and CDR2 SVGEGT come from the germline V gene. The CDR3 totals 13 residues. J gave up 7 bases and V 7 bases, and 5 bases lay outside the gene matches. The CDR3 DNA follows: TGTGCCAGCAAAGCGGGAGGATTGAATGAGCAGTTCTTC. It specifies CASKAGGLNEQFF.

Notes on this clone: A much bigger clone sits one base away, suggesting this may be a read error. This sample includes further DNA sequences coding for the same CDR3. The CDR3, as DNA: TGCGCCAGCAGCCTGCTGGGGGGATCCGGTCGGCCCCAGCACTTT. It yields the protein CASSLLGGSGRPQHF. The chain carries TRBV5-1 and TRBJ1-5; D is perhaps TRBD1 (5 bases). Germline loops: CDR1 SGHRS, CDR2 YFSETQ. The CDR3 runs to 15 residues.

By share of the sample, this clone is medium-sized. The chain recombines TRBV10-3 with TRBJ2-7; weak D call: TRBD2 (6 bases). The CDR3 is made up of 12 amino acids. Germline CDR1 and CDR2: ENHRY and SYGVKD. Trimming stripped 11 bases from V and 6 bases from J, with 17 bases between. The CDR3, as DNA: TGTGCCTCCGGGACTTCATCCCTCGAGCAGTACTTC. The encoded protein is CASGTSSLEQYF.

Relative to its sample, this clone is medium-sized. This chain uses TRBV19 with TRBJ2-6, with D unclear. The CDR3 extends over 13 amino acids. Germline CDR1 LNHDA, CDR2 SQIVND (reference sequence). The V end lost 8 bases, the J end lost 4 bases, and 9 bases lay between the germline ends. The CDR3 protein is CASCNVGANVLTF. The CDR3 DNA reads as TGTGCCAGTTGTAACGTCGGGGCCAACGTCCTGACTTTC.

This clone counts as hyperexpanded. The chain couples TRBV20-1 to TRBJ2-3, with 11 bases identical to TRBD2. Germline assignment: CDR1 DFQATT and CDR2 SNEGSKA (reference sequence). The CDR3 sequence is 15 residues long. Germline trimming cut 1 base from V and 7 bases from J; bases unmatched to any gene: 7. The CDR3 DNA reads TGCAGTGCTAGAGTATTAGCGGGAGGGCCGCATACGCAGTATTTT. Its protein is CSARVLAGGPHTQYF.

The chain is built from TRBV20-1 and TRBJ1-2, with D possibly TRBD1 on 5 matching bases. The germline gives CDR1 DFQATT, CDR2 SNEGSKA (reference sequence). Trimming stripped 3 bases from V and 7 bases from J, with 15 bases between. The CDR3 is made up of 13 amino acids. The CDR3 DNA sequence: TGCAGTGCTAGTCTCCCCGACAGTTCTGGCTACACCTTC. Its protein is CSASLPDSSGYTF.

In its sample, this clone was seen many times. The CDR3 region has the DNA TGTGCCAGCAGCTTAGAAGTCGGGGGTTCCGCGGAAAAACTGTTTTTT. Amino acids: CASSLEVGGSAEKLFF. The chain joins TRBV11-2 to TRBJ1-4; TRBD1 might be the D (5 bases). In germline, CDR1 is SGHAT, CDR2 FQNNGV. V was pared by 0 bases and J by 8 bases, with 16 bases between. The CDR3 has 16 amino acids.

In its sample, this clone was seen a few times. The V gene is TRBV6-1, the J gene TRBJ2-1, with D uncertain. This CDR3 is 13 amino acids long. Trimming removed 6 bases at V and 0 bases at J, with 6 bases between. Germline V gene lookup returns CDR1 MNHNS and CDR2 SASEGT. The CDR3: CASSPSSYNEQFF. The CDR3 coding sequence is TGTGCCAGCAGCCCTAGCTCCTACAATGAGCAGTTCTTC.

This clone was picked up many times. V gene TRBV20-1 combines with J gene TRBJ1-5, with a weak D call TRBD1 (6 bases). CDR1 and CDR2 (germline): DFQATT, SNEGSKA (reference sequence). The CDR3 spans 16 residues. The V end was cut by 0 bases, the J end by 2 bases, with 14 bases between. The CDR3 loop is CSARDHGGAGNQPQHF. Written as DNA, the CDR3 is TGCAGTGCTAGAGATCACGGGGGCGCGGGCAATCAGCCCCAGCATTTT.

In its sample, this clone is medium-sized. The V and J genes are TRBV6-1 and TRBJ1-5; tentatively, D is TRBD1 (5 bases). The CDR3 has 16 residues. V shed 2 bases and J shed 5 bases, with 16 bases lying between them. Germline V gives CDR1 MNHNS, CDR2 SASEGT. The CDR3 reads CASSEWFRVQDQPQHF. The CDR3 DNA sequence: TGTGCCAGCAGTGAATGGTTTCGGGTACAGGATCAGCCCCAGCATTTT.

This clone was counted only a few times. The V call is TRBV6-2 or TRBV6-3, the J call TRBJ2-7, with TRBD2 matching over 9 bases. Germline V lookup: CDR1 MNHEY, CDR2 SVGEGT. Trimming removed 8 bases from V and 7 bases from J; junction bases left unmatched: 3. This CDR3 contains 11 residues. In DNA form, the CDR3 reads TGTGCCAGCTATAGCGGGAGTGAGCAGTACTTC. Its protein product is CASYSGSEQYF.

This clone has more than one count but fewer than ten. J is TRBJ2-1 and V is TRBV6-1, with TRBD1 identical over 7 bases. CDR1 is MNHNS and CDR2 is SASEGT in the germline V gene. CDR3 length: 15 amino acids. V lost 4 bases, J lost 4 bases, and 7 bases stayed unmatched. This CDR3 is CASSASGTVYNEQFF. The CDR3 bases are TGTGCCAGCAGTGCCTCCGGGACAGTTTACAATGAGCAGTTCTTC.

In this sample, this clone is medium-sized (0.01 to 0.1%). The chain links TRBV28 to TRBJ1-6; 9 nucleotides match TRBD1. This CDR3 is built from 15 residues. CDR1 is MDHEN, CDR2 SYDVKM, per germline. The V segment lost 5 bases and the J segment 4 bases; nucleotides outside the gene matches: 3. CDR3 in amino acids: CASSTGTGYNSPLHF. CDR3 coding DNA: TGTGCCAGCAGTACTGGGACAGGGTATAATTCACCCCTCCACTTT.

As to this clone: The conserved phenylalanine or tryptophan is not found at the CDR3 terminus, so this likely reflects a read error. The chain carries TRBV19 and TRBJ2-7; possibly TRBD2 for D (6 bases). This CDR3 spans 16 amino acids. The germline CDR1 and CDR2 sequences are LNHDA and SQIVND (reference sequence). CDR3: CASSIVWGVSSYEQYS. The CDR3 region has the DNA TGTGCCAGTAGTATAGTTTGGGGGGTTAGCTCCTATGAGCAGTACTCC.

Ten or more counts support this clone. CDR3: CASSSRGPYEQYF. CDR3 DNA: TGTGCCAGCAGCTCTCGAGGGCCCTACGAGCAGTACTTC. The chain recombines TRBV3-1 with TRBJ2-7; D perhaps matches TRBD2 (5 bases). Trimming cost V 5 bases and J 2 bases, with 10 bases left between them. Germline lookup yields CDR1 LGHDT and CDR2 YNNKEL (reference sequence). The CDR3 is 13 residues long.

This clone showed up many times. The V gene is TRBV20-1, the J gene TRBJ2-1; 8 nucleotides agree with TRBD1. From germline, CDR1 is DFQATT and CDR2 SNEGSKA (reference sequence). J gave up 4 bases and V 5 bases, and 7 bases lay outside the gene matches. This CDR3 is 14 amino acids long. CDR3 nucleotide sequence: TGCAGTGCTTGGCCGGGACAGGAGTACAATGAGCAGTTCTTC. Protein product: CSAWPGQEYNEQFF.

This clone was counted a few times. This sample also contains other DNA sequences that code for the same CDR3. V gene TRBV10-3 combines with J gene TRBJ2-7; D unclear. There are 14 residues in the CDR3. The ends were cut back, 0 bases at V and 4 bases at J, with 10 bases in the middle. The germline gives CDR1 ENHRY, CDR2 SYGVKD. CDR3: CAISESPRSYEQYF. As DNA, the CDR3 is TGTGCCATCAGTGAGTCACCACGCTCATACGAGCAGTACTTC.